This T cell receptor beta chain was obtained from a study of blood T cell repertoires in COVID-19. As for the study in general: Cohort 3 recovered donors had two negative PCRs, clearance, or symptom resolution. Donors in the United States, Italy and Spain gave samples during acute or convalescent COVID-19.

Trimming left V 1 base short and J 7 bases short, with 8 bases between. From germline, CDR1 is LNHDA and CDR2 SQIVND (reference sequence). The CDR3 consists of 13 residues. Residents of over 20 US areas, aged roughly 18 to 95 years, made up the participants. Categorization into cohorts depended on clinical history that participants reported. Method: immunoSEQ multiplex PCR; TCRdb's copy keeps in-frame clones and lacks some. The data show some 330,000 clones, about 89% seen once. Source material: PBMCs or T cells enriched from blood (not recorded which). The sequence came from a man aged 35-49 years in a cohort exposed to, infected with or recovered from COVID-19 (not recorded which). The J gene is TRBJ1-5, the V gene TRBV19; no definite D call. In DNA form, the CDR3 reads TGTGCCAGTAGTATAGGGTCTGCGCAGCCCCAGCATTTT. It yields the protein CASSIGSAQPQHF.